The clone carrying this T cell receptor (beta chain) was found a few times. Its target is not known. The CDR3 covers 14 residues. J gave up 8 bases and V 3 bases, and 10 bases lay outside the gene matches. The germline V gene has CDR1 SGHRS and CDR2 YFSETQ. Use of 60 Vbeta and 13 Jbeta primers characterized the PCR. TCRdb keeps only in-frame clones here, not all; method: immunoSEQ multiplex PCR. The data show approximately 180,000 clones, approximately 80% seen once. The sample is drawn from a study of cytomegalovirus exposure and HLA in healthy donors. Broader study findings: According to an earlier analysis, most TCR beta V segments yielded productive rearrangements about 87% or about 30% of the time. No immune exposure information besides CMV serostatus was available.

The sequenced sample was PBMCs. This chain connects TRBV5-1 to TRBJ1-2; 7 bases line up with TRBD1. This sequence originates from a woman aged 40 to 50 in good health and CMV-seronegative. This CDR3 reads CASSSTGQRWGYTF. The CDR3 DNA reads TGCGCCAGCAGCTCGACAGGGCAACGATGGGGCTACACCTTC.